This passage covers 17 T cell receptor beta chains from one sample sequenced in a study of cytomegalovirus exposure and HLA in healthy donors. Primers included in the PCR were 60 Vbeta and 13 Jbeta primers. Measured with immunoSEQ multiplex PCR; TCRdb has only the in-frame clones, and not every one. The sample has around 78,000 clones, 63% seen once; the top ten hold around 5.8%. Sample: PBMCs. The receptors derive from a man aged 25 to 45 in good health and CMV-seropositive.

A single count supports this clone. This sequence joins TRBV9 and TRBJ2-5, with a tentative D call TRBD2 (6 bases). In germline, CDR1 is SGDLS, CDR2 YYNGEE. Trimming took off 2 bases at V and 4 bases at J, with 15 bases between the two ends. The CDR3 runs to 15 residues. The CDR3 sequence: CASSVGRELGETQYF. The CDR3, as DNA: TGTGCCAGCAGCGTGGGGCGGGAATTAGGAGAGACCCAGTACTTC.

This clone was found a few times. V and J are TRBV6-1 and TRBJ1-1, with a tentative D call TRBD1 (6 bases). This CDR3 comprises 15 residues. Germline-derived CDR1 and CDR2 are MNHNS and SASEGT. V lost 6 bases and J 1 base, leaving 15 bases between the germline ends. The CDR3 sequence is CASRVLQGSNTEAFF. The CDR3 DNA follows: TGTGCCAGCAGGGTACTACAGGGATCGAACACTGAAGCTTTCTTT.

The chain recombines TRBV29-1 with TRBJ2-2; D is unclear. From germline, CDR1 is SQVTM and CDR2 ANQGSEA. This CDR3 has 14 amino acids. The germline V and J ends were trimmed by 4 bases and 0 bases, with 9 bases remaining between them. CDR3 sequence: CSVVGSTNTGELFF. The CDR3 region has the DNA TGCAGCGTTGTTGGCTCGACGAACACCGGGGAGCTGTTTTTT.

On this clone: Other DNA sequences in the sample encode the same CDR3. This chain links TRBV19 with TRBJ2-1; TRBD2 aligns across 7 bases. Germline CDR1 LNHDA, CDR2 SQIVND (reference sequence). The CDR3 has 13 residues. Trimming removed 6 bases from V and 7 bases from J; junction bases left unmatched: 6. CDR3 DNA: TGTGCCAGTAGCTCCCAGGGAGGGAATGAGCAGTTCTTC. This sequence encodes CASSSQGGNEQFF.

The chain links TRBV5-1 to TRBJ2-1, with D possibly matching TRBD2 (6 bases). The CDR3 is 14 amino acids. Germline V CDR1 and CDR2: SGHRS, YFSETQ. V was pared by 0 bases and J by 12 bases, with 16 bases between. This CDR3 is CASSLGGGEVGQFF. The CDR3 DNA is TGCGCCAGCAGCTTGGGTGGCGGGGAAGTTGGGCAGTTCTTC.

The CDR3 protein is CASSPGFGEAFF. DNA of the CDR3: TGTGCCAGCAGTCCAGGGTTCGGTGAAGCTTTCTTT. The rearrangement joins TRBV28 to TRBJ1-1; TRBD1 is a possible D gene (5 bases). Per the germline V gene, CDR1 is MDHEN and CDR2 is SYDVKM. The CDR3 has 12 residues. Deletions cut 5 bases from V and 7 bases from J, with 11 bases between.

This clone was observed a handful of times. The gene calls are TRBV14 and TRBJ2-5, with 9 bases identical to TRBD2. V lost 5 bases and J lost 3; bases outside the gene matches: 7. Germline CDR1 and CDR2: SGHDN and FVKESK. CDR3 length equals 15 residues. CDR3 sequence: CASSGIAGAKETQYF. CDR3 bases: TGTGCCAGCAGCGGGATAGCGGGAGCAAAAGAGACCCAGTACTTC.

The chain has TRBV29-1 and TRBJ2-7, with a tentative D call TRBD2 (5 bases). The CDR3 has 13 residues. The V end lost 4 bases, the J end lost 4 bases, and 14 bases lay between the germline ends. The germline gives CDR1 SQVTM, CDR2 ANQGSEA. Here the CDR3 DNA reads TGCAGCGTTGTTTCTCCGGGAAAATACGAGCAGTACTTC. This encodes CSVVSPGKYEQYF.

The CDR3 coding sequence is TGTGCCAGCAGCCAGACAGGCTACCTCTCTGGGGCCAACGTCCTGACTTTC. Encoded protein: CASSQTGYLSGANVLTF. V usage is TRBV5-8 and J usage is TRBJ2-6, with D maybe TRBD1 (6 bases). The CDR3 runs 17 residues. Trimming took 4 bases from V and 0 from J, leaving 14 bases between them. The germline CDR1 and CDR2 sequences are SGHTS and YDEGEE.

The rearrangement joins TRBV12-5 to TRBJ1-2, with 8 bases matching TRBD1. The CDR3 spans 15 residues. Germline trimming cut 4 bases from V and 0 bases from J; bases unmatched to any gene: 4. CDR1 and CDR2 from the germline V gene are LGHNT and FRNRAP. The DNA for the CDR3 is TGTGCTAGTGGTTCCGGACAGGGTACTAACTATGGCTACACCTTC. It is translated as CASGSGQGTNYGYTF. The full variable domain, completed using reference TRBV12-5 and TRBJ1-2, is DARVTQTPRHKVTEMGQEVTMRCQPILGHNTVFWYRQTMMQGLELLAYFRNRAPLDDSGMPKDRFSAEMPDATLATLKIQPSEPRDSAVYFCASGSGQGTNYGYTFGSGTRLTVV.

The chain joins TRBV11-2 to TRBJ2-5, with 7 bases lining up with TRBD1. The CDR3 spans 13 residues. V shed 5 bases and J 2 bases; nucleotides not matched to a gene: 2. Germline CDR1 is SGHAT and CDR2 is FQNNGV. In DNA, the CDR3 is TGTGCCAGCAGCAAGGGACAGCAAGAGACCCAGTACTTC. Its translation is CASSKGQQETQYF.

The chain couples TRBV9 to TRBJ2-7; 10 bases align to TRBD1. The V gene's germline CDR1 is SGDLS and CDR2 YYNGEE. The CDR3 totals 16 residues. Trimming removed 0 bases from V and 4 bases from J; junction bases left unmatched: 7. The CDR3 reads CASSVGGGQGIYEQYF. The CDR3 DNA follows: TGTGCCAGCAGCGTAGGGGGGGGACAGGGGATATACGAGCAGTACTTC.

The chain combines TRBV7-9 with TRBJ2-3; 7 bases align to TRBD1. This CDR3 spans 16 amino acids. With 7 bases clipped from V and 4 bases from J, the junction kept 14 bases outside the gene matches. Germline V gene sequence: CDR1 SEHNR, CDR2 FQNEAQ (reference sequence). The CDR3 sequence is CASNQRDSQGADTQYF. CDR3 bases: TGTGCCAGCAACCAGAGGGACAGTCAAGGGGCAGATACGCAGTATTTT.

This chain connects TRBV6-1 to TRBJ1-5; D is uncertain. Between the trimmed V and J ends, which lost 2 bases and 0 bases, there was a span of 8 bases. The CDR3 sequence is 15 residues long. Germline CDR1 reads MNHNS; CDR2 reads SASEGT. CDR3 nucleotide sequence: TGTGCCAGCAGTGAAATGCGGGGTAGCAATCAGCCCCAGCATTTT. Translation gives CASSEMRGSNQPQHF.

The chain couples TRBV27 to TRBJ2-2, with D unclear. CDR1 is MNHEY and CDR2 is SMNVEV in the germline V gene (reference sequence). Trimming pared 5 bases from V and 6 bases from J, leaving 7 bases between. The CDR3 length is 12 residues. As DNA, the CDR3 is TGTGCCAGCAGTCCCTCCGCCGGGGAGCTGTTTTTT. It codes for CASSPSAGELFF.

This clone came up a few times. The chain recombines TRBV10-3 with TRBJ2-7, with 10 bases fitting TRBD1. The V and J ends lost 5 bases and 3 bases, in that order; junction bases with no gene match: 10. The germline gives CDR1 ENHRY, CDR2 SYGVKD. This CDR3 is built from 16 residues. CDR3 in DNA: TGTGCCATCAGTCGACAACCGGGACAGGGGAGCTACGAGCAGTACTTC. It specifies CAISRQPGQGSYEQYF.

The chain links TRBV19 to TRBJ2-1; 7 bases are a match to TRBD2. Germline assignment: CDR1 LNHDA and CDR2 SQIVND (reference sequence). CDR3 size: 16 residues. With 0 bases clipped from V and 5 bases from J, the junction kept 7 bases outside the gene matches. The CDR3 spells CASSIDRGRANNEQFF. The CDR3 DNA sequence: TGTGCCAGTAGTATAGATCGAGGGAGGGCCAACAATGAGCAGTTCTTC.